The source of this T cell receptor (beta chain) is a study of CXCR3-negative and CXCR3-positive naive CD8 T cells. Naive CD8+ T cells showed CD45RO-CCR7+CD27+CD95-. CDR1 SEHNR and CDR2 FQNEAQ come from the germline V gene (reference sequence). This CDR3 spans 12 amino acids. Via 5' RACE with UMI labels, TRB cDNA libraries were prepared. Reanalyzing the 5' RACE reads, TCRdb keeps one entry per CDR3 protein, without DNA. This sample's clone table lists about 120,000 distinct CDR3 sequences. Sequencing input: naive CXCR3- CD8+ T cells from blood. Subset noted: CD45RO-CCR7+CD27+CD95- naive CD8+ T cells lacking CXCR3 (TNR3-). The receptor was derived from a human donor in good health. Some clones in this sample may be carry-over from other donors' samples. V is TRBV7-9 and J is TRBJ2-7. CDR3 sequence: CASSPRRYEQYF.